This T cell receptor beta chain was sequenced during a study of response to subunit inactivated influenza vaccine. Study-level findings and limits: Authors suggested each seasonal influenza vaccination recruits few new T cells.

TCRdb reprocessed the RT-PCR reads with MiXCR, giving one entry per CDR3 protein. The table shows some 640,000 distinct CDR3 sequences, with about 15% occurring only once. In this sample, this clonotype turned up many times. Its antigen is not identified. The CDR3 spans 11 residues. CDR1 SGHVS and CDR2 FQNEAQ come from the germline V gene. V shed 4 bases and J shed 9 bases, with 7 bases lying between them. The V and J genes are TRBV7-8 and TRBJ2-4; D gene ambiguous. The sequencing used PBMCs from blood, collected approximately 15 days before vaccination. This receptor was taken from a man aged 50-60 years who received an inactivated influenza vaccine. The CDR3 nucleotides read TGTGCCAGCAGCTCCGAGAGCATTCAGTACTTC. Protein: CASSSESIQYF. Drawing the rest from reference TRBV7-8 and TRBJ2-4, the complete variable domain is GAGVSQSPRYKVAKRGQDVALRCDPISGHVSLFWYQQALGQGPEFLTYFQNEAQLDKSGLPSDRFFAERPEGSVSTLKIQRTQQEDSAVYLCASSSESIQYFGAGTRLSVL.